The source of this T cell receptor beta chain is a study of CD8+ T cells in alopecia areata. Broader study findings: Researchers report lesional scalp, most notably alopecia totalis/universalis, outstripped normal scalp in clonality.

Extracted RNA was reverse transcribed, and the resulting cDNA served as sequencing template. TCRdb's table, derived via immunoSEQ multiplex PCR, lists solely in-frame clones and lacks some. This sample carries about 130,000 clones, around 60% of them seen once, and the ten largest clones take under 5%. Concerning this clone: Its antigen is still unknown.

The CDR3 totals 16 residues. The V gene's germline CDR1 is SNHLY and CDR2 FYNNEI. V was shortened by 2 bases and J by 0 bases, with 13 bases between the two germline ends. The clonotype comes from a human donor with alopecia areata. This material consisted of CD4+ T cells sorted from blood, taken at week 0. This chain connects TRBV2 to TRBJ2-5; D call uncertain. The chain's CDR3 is CASSERSPVYQETQYF. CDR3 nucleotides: TGTGCCAGCAGTGAACGGTCACCCGTGTACCAAGAGACCCAGTACTTC.